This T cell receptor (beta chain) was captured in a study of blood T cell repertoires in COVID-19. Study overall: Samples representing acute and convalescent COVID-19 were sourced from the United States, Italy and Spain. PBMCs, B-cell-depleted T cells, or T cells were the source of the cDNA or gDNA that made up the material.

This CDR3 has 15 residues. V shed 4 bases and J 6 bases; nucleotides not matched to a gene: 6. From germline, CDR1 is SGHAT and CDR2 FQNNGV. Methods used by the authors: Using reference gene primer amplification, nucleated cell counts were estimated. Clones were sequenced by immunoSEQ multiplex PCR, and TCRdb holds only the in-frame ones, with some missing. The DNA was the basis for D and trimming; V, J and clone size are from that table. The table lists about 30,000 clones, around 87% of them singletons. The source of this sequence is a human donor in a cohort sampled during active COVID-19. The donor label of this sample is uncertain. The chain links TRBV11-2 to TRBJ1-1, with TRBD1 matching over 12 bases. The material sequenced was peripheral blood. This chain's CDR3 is CASSSRDRGPAEAFF. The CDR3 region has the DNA TGTGCCAGCAGCTCCCGGGACAGGGGGCCAGCTGAAGCTTTCTTT.